This T cell receptor (beta chain) was identified in a study of blood T cell repertoires in COVID-19. Looking at the study overall: Sites across the United States, Italy and Spain contributed samples from acute and convalescent COVID-19. From T cells, B-cell-depleted T cells, or PBMCs came the material, which was cDNA or gDNA.

This clone was found a few times. Per the germline V gene, CDR1 is GTSNPN and CDR2 is SVGIG (reference sequence). The CDR3 has 14 residues. Trimming removed 3 bases from V and 4 bases from J; junction bases left unmatched: 3. How the authors handled the data: It was from reference gene primer amplification that nucleated cell counts were estimated. Profiled with immunoSEQ multiplex PCR; TCRdb holds only in-frame clones, not every one. D and trimming come from the DNA, and the V and J calls and clone size come from that table. Found here are about 150,000 clones, approximately 73% of them singletons; the top ten hold roughly 3.5%.

The sequenced sample consisted of peripheral blood. J is TRBJ1-4 and V is TRBV30; 9 nucleotides match TRBD1. This sequence originates from a woman aged 80 or over with acute or convalescent COVID-19. CDR3 DNA sequence: TGTGCCTGGAGCCGGGACAGGGTTAATGAAAAACTGTTTTTT. Translating it yields CAWSRDRVNEKLFF.